These 2 T cell receptor beta chains share one sample of origin, sequenced in a study of T cell repertoires in cytomegalovirus infection. MiXCR was run by TCRdb on the reads, yielding one entry per CDR3 protein. The repertoire holds about 530,000 distinct CDR3 sequences, with 26% as singletons. Sequenced: PBMCs. The receptors originated from a human donor in good health (CMV status not recorded). Some clones in this sample may be carry-over from other donors' samples.

The chain links TRBV5-1 to TRBJ2-7, with D hard to call. CDR1 and CDR2 from the germline V gene are SGHRS and YFSETQ. The length of the CDR3 is 16 residues. V lost 0 bases and J lost 6, with 19 bases in between. The CDR3 spells CASSLGVTVRSLEQYF. The CDR3 DNA follows: TGCGCCAGCAGCTTGGGTGTGACGGTTCGGTCCCTCGAGCAGTACTTC.

This clonotype was detected ten times or more. The chain has TRBV7-2 and TRBJ2-4; tentative D call: TRBD1 (5 bases). Germline V lookup: CDR1 SGHTA, CDR2 FQGNSA. V dropped 1 base and J dropped 7 bases, with 17 bases sitting between them. The CDR3 loop spans 16 amino acids. CDR3 residues: CASSLDGAAGRNIQYF. CDR3 nucleotides: TGTGCCAGCAGCTTAGATGGGGCGGCAGGACGGAACATTCAGTACTTC.